The 22 T cell receptor beta chains listed next were all sequenced from one sample in a study of tissue T cells after allogeneic stem cell transplantation. The repertoire was sequenced with immunoSEQ multiplex PCR; TCRdb's copy has only in-frame clones and lacks some. The sample holds about 15,000 clones; roughly 72% are singletons and the top ten take almost 0.95%. Sequenced sample: spleen. These receptors were obtained from a female BALB/c mouse in good health. MHC haplotype of the mouse line: H2-d.

With respect to this clone: The gene names given are mouse names. The read halts 1 residue ahead of the CDR3 end, with the missing end drawn from the germline J gene. The V gene is TRBV1, the J gene TRBJ2-2; 8 nucleotides align to TRBD1. Germline V gene data show CDR1 as NSQYPW and CDR2 as LRSPGD (reference sequence). The trim removed 0 bases at V and 12 bases at J, leaving 3 bases unmatched. The length of the CDR3 is 13 residues. Partial CDR3 DNA: TGCACCTGCAGTGCAGATAACAGGGGGGAGCTCTAC. This codes for CTCSADNRGELY. The entire CDR3 sequence reads CTCSADNRGELYF.

Comment on this clone: Mouse gene names and germline throughout. The covered CDR3 bases are TGTGCCAGCGGTGAGACAGGGAGTGCAGAAACGCTGTAT. It yields the protein CASGETGSAETLY. The complete CDR3 reads CASGETGSAETLYF. The rearrangement links TRBV13-2 to TRBJ2-3, with TRBD1 matching 7 bases. The CDR3 is cut off 1 residue early in the read; its end comes from the germline J gene. Germline assignment: CDR1 NNHNN and CDR2 SYGAGS (reference sequence). This CDR3 comprises 14 residues. With V trimmed by 2 bases and J by 0 bases, 0 bases remained unmatched.

In this sample, this clone turned up once. Gene names denote mouse genes. The read ends 1 residue shy of where the CDR3 ends; the end is completed using the germline J gene. Other DNA sequences in this specimen translate into the identical CDR3. The chain links TRBV20 to TRBJ2-7; 8 nucleotides match TRBD2. There are 13 residues in the CDR3. Per the germline V gene, CDR1 is GFQATS and CDR2 is STVNSAI. V shed 0 bases, J shed 7 bases, and the junction held 5 bases outside the gene matches. CDR3 loop: CGARDWGAGEQYF. The sequenced part of the CDR3 DNA is TGTGGTGCTAGGGACTGGGGGGCGGGGGAACAGTAC.

Points on this clone: Gene names and germline refer to mouse. The part of the CDR3 DNA that was read is TGTGCCAGCAGTATGCCTGGGGGTTTTGCAGAAACGCTGTAT. Its protein is CASSMPGGFAETLY. The CDR3 in its entirety is CASSMPGGFAETLYF. The rearrangement links TRBV19 to TRBJ2-3; 7 bases match TRBD2. The read halts 1 residue ahead of the CDR3 end, with the missing end drawn from the germline J gene. The V and J ends lost 2 bases and 2 bases, in that order; junction bases with no gene match: 5. Germline V lookup: CDR1 FNHDT, CDR2 SITEND (reference sequence). This CDR3 region has 15 residues.

Comments on this clone: Genes and germline are mouse. The read falls 1 residue short of the CDR3 end, and the missing part is taken from the germline J gene. The genes are TRBV13-2 and TRBJ2-7; 10 bases agree with TRBD2. From germline, CDR1 is NNHNN and CDR2 SYGAGS (reference sequence). The trim removed 5 bases at V and 7 bases at J, leaving 3 bases unmatched. The CDR3 consists of 12 residues. The CDR3 DNA, read in part, is TGTGCCAGCGGGATACTGGGGGGGGAACAGTAC. Translation: CASGILGGEQY. The whole CDR3 is CASGILGGEQYF.

As concerns this clone: Germline and genes: mouse. The CDR3 end lies 1 residue beyond the end of the read and is filled in from the germline J gene. V usage is TRBV5 and J usage is TRBJ1-4; D is perhaps TRBD1 (6 bases). The germline V gene encodes CDR1 LGHNA and CDR2 YNLKQL (reference sequence). The V and J ends lost 3 bases and 8 bases respectively, with 10 bases between them. The CDR3 length is 13 residues. The CDR3 bases that were read are TGTGCCAGCAGCCAGAGGGGGGGAGAAAGATTATTT. This gives the protein CASSQRGGERLF. The full CDR3 is CASSQRGGERLFF.

As concerns this clone: The genes are named according to mouse. The read comes to an end 1 residue before the CDR3 does, leaving the germline J gene to fill in the end. The chain is built from TRBV4 and TRBJ1-1, with D possibly matching TRBD1 (5 bases). CDR1 and CDR2 from the germline V gene are LGHDT and YNNKQL (reference sequence). This CDR3 comprises 15 residues. V shed 6 bases and J shed 0 bases, with 14 bases lying between them. This CDR3 reads CASRRPPTANTEVFF. CDR3 DNA, as far as it was read: TGTGCCAGCAGGCGTCCCCCGACAGCAAACACAGAAGTCTTC.

Only one count was recorded for this clone. Gene names follow the mouse nomenclature. The read ends 1 residue early relative to the CDR3; the germline J gene fills the gap. The chain uses TRBV2 and TRBJ1-4; D is unclear. The germline CDR1 and CDR2 sequences are LGHNA and YSYQKL. The CDR3 has 15 amino acids. V was clipped by 0 bases and J by 2 bases, with 7 bases between them. The CDR3 region is CASSQEWQSNERLFF. Partial CDR3 DNA: TGTGCCAGCAGCCAAGAATGGCAATCCAACGAAAGATTATTT.

This clone was counted a few times. Germline and genes here are mouse. The DNA ends 1 residue before the CDR3 does, and the rest of the CDR3 is filled in from the germline J gene. V gene TRBV1 combines with J gene TRBJ2-1; TRBD2 matches at 14 bases. Germline V gene data show CDR1 as NSQYPW and CDR2 as LRSPGD (reference sequence). The CDR3 is 18 amino acids. The V segment lost 0 bases and the J segment 3 bases; nucleotides outside the gene matches: 4. The chain's CDR3 is CTCSADMGTGGAYAEQFF. Incomplete CDR3 DNA: TGCACCTGCAGTGCAGATATGGGGACTGGGGGGGCCTATGCTGAGCAGTTC.

This clone was seen a few times. Each gene name is a mouse one. The CDR3 end is not reached by the read, which stops 1 residue before it; the germline J gene fills it in. This chain links TRBV13-2 with TRBJ2-7; 11 nucleotides align to TRBD2. CDR3 size: 12 residues. The trim removed 5 bases at V and 5 bases at J, leaving 0 bases unmatched. Per the germline V gene, CDR1 is NNHNN and CDR2 is SYGAGS (reference sequence). Partial CDR3 DNA: TGTGCCAGCGGGGACTGGGGGGATGAACAGTAC. This translates into CASGDWGDEQY. The full CDR3 protein is CASGDWGDEQYF.

The table lists this clone with a few counts. All gene names here are mouse names. The read terminates 1 residue before the CDR3 end, so the remaining end is supplied by the germline J gene. This chain uses TRBV31 with TRBJ1-5, with D maybe TRBD1 (6 bases). The CDR3 is made up of 14 amino acids. The V gene lost 1 base and the J gene lost 1 base, with 8 bases spanning the gap. The germline CDR1 and CDR2 sequences are GKSSPN and SITVG. The CDR3 reads CAWSQGQNNQAPLF. The sequenced part of the CDR3 DNA is TGTGCCTGGAGTCAGGGACAAAACAACCAGGCTCCGCTT.

Points on this clone: Germline and genes here are mouse. Coverage ceases 1 residue before the CDR3 finishes, and the germline J gene fills in the end. V gene TRBV5 combines with J gene TRBJ2-4; 11 nucleotides match TRBD2. The length of the CDR3 is 16 residues. The germline V gene has CDR1 LGHNA and CDR2 YNLKQL (reference sequence). V was clipped by 0 bases and J by 2 bases; unmatched bases: 1. Incomplete CDR3 DNA: TGTGCCAGCAGCCAAGATACTGGGGGGGCTCAAAACACCTTGTAC. Translated, it gives CASSQDTGGAQNTLY. The full CDR3 sequence reads CASSQDTGGAQNTLYF.

This clone was counted only a few times. The gene names here belong to mouse. The sequence runs out 1 residue before the end of the CDR3; the remainder is reconstructed from the germline J gene. The chain combines TRBV19 with TRBJ1-6, with 11 nucleotides matching TRBD1. TRBJ1-6 is assigned to the ORF class and has an uncertain function. The CDR3 sequence is 14 residues long. V was clipped by 4 bases and J by 7 bases; unmatched bases: 1. The germline V gene has CDR1 FNHDT and CDR2 SITEND (reference sequence). CDR3 loop: CASSGTGGNSPLYF. CDR3 bases read: TGTGCCAGCAGTGGGACAGGGGGAAATTCGCCCCTCTAC.

As concerns this clone: Gene names and germline refer to mouse. The DNA ends 1 residue before the CDR3 does, and the rest of the CDR3 is filled in from the germline J gene. The chain uses TRBV19 and TRBJ2-2; 9 nucleotides line up with TRBD2. The CDR3 extends over 14 amino acids. After removal of 1 base from V and 7 bases from J, the junction contained 2 bases not matched to a gene. CDR1 FNHDT and CDR2 SITEND come from the germline V gene (reference sequence). The sequenced part of the CDR3 DNA is TGTGCCAGCAGTATAAACTGGGGGGACGGGCAGCTCTAC. This translates into CASSINWGDGQLY. The CDR3, in full, reads CASSINWGDGQLYF.

Remarks on this clone: Gene names are mouse gene names. The CDR3 end is not reached by the read, which stops 1 residue before it; the germline J gene fills it in. The rearrangement links TRBV13-2 to TRBJ1-3, with 8 bases matching TRBD1. The CDR3 has 15 residues. Trimming at V came to 3 bases and at J to 2 bases, leaving 4 bases not matched to a gene. Germline CDR1 and CDR2: NNHNN and SYGAGS (reference sequence). Incomplete CDR3 DNA: TGTGCCAGCGGTGCACAGGGGGAGGCTGGAAATACGCTCTAT. This translates into CASGAQGEAGNTLY. The whole CDR3 region reads CASGAQGEAGNTLYF.

About this clone: The genes and germline here are from mouse. The read stops 1 residue short of the end of the CDR3; the missing end is completed from the germline J gene. The chain carries TRBV31 and TRBJ2-3, with 9 positions matching TRBD1. The V gene end was trimmed by 0 bases and the J gene end by 4 bases; junction bases not matched to a gene: 5. The CDR3 is 15 residues long. Germline CDR1 GKSSPN, CDR2 SITVG. CDR3 in amino acids: CAWSLPGQGTETLYF. The DNA read from the CDR3 is TGTGCCTGGAGTCTCCCGGGACAGGGTACAGAAACGCTGTAT. Full variable domain (remainder filled in from reference TRBV31 and TRBJ2-3): AQTIHQWPVAEIKAVGSPLSLGCTIKGKSSPNLYWYWQATGGTLQQLFYSITVGQVESVVQLNLSASRPKDDQFILSTEKLLLSHSGFYLCAWSLPGQGTETLYFGSGTRLTVL.

Concerning this clone itself: These gene names are mouse names. The missing CDR3 end, 1 residue past where the read stops, is filled in from the germline J gene. J is TRBJ1-1 and V is TRBV19; D may be TRBD1 (6 bases). The CDR3 consists of 14 residues. Germline V gives CDR1 FNHDT, CDR2 SITEND (reference sequence). The V end lost 4 bases, the J end lost 0 bases, and 10 bases lay between the germline ends. CDR3 amino acids: CASSRTEANTEVFF. The sequenced CDR3 bases are TGTGCCAGCAGTCGGACAGAGGCAAACACAGAAGTCTTC.

As concerns this clone: Mouse names are used for the genes. The covered CDR3 bases are TGTGCCAGCAGCCTCCAGATTAACTATGCTGAGCAGTTC. Residues: CASSLQINYAEQF. Given in full, the CDR3 is CASSLQINYAEQFF. The rearrangement links TRBV2 to TRBJ2-1; D is uncertain. The read terminates 1 residue before the CDR3 end, so the remaining end is supplied by the germline J gene. The V end was cut by 4 bases, the J end by 0 bases, with 7 bases between. Per the germline V gene, CDR1 is LGHNA and CDR2 is YSYQKL. The CDR3 consists of 14 residues.

On this clone: Mouse germline and gene names are used. The CDR3 end is not reached by the read, which stops 1 residue before it; the germline J gene fills it in. The V gene is TRBV13-3, the J gene TRBJ2-7; 10 positions agree with TRBD1. This CDR3 is 14 amino acids long. The J segment lost 7 bases and the V segment lost 6 bases, leaving 10 bases of the junction unmatched. The germline V gene encodes CDR1 NNHDY and CDR2 SYVADS. The CDR3 loop reads CASTPTGGAGEQYF. The covered CDR3 bases are TGTGCCAGCACTCCGACAGGGGGCGCGGGAGAACAGTAC.

On this clone: Mouse germline and gene names are used. From the germline J gene comes the end of the CDR3, since the read stops 1 residue before it. The V call is TRBV2, the J call TRBJ2-5, with 8 bases fitting TRBD2. Per the germline V gene, CDR1 is LGHNA and CDR2 is YSYQKL. Unmatched junction bases numbered 5, after V lost 0 bases and J lost 0 bases. The CDR3 consists of 17 residues. CDR3 DNA (partial): TGTGCCAGCAGCCAAGATCCCTGGGGGGTTAACCAAGACACCCAGTAC. Translated, it gives CASSQDPWGVNQDTQY. The entire CDR3 protein is CASSQDPWGVNQDTQYF.

Concerning this clone itself: Gene names and germline match the mouse. Coverage ceases 1 residue before the CDR3 finishes, and the germline J gene fills in the end. The chain is built from TRBV19 and TRBJ2-7, with 8 bases matching TRBD1. CDR1 FNHDT and CDR2 SITEND come from the germline V gene (reference sequence). The CDR3 is made up of 14 amino acids. Germline trimming cut 3 bases from V and 0 bases from J; bases unmatched to any gene: 2. The DNA read from the CDR3 is TGTGCCAGCAGTACTACAGGGGGCTCCTATGAACAGTAC. This translates into CASSTTGGSYEQY. The CDR3 in its entirety is CASSTTGGSYEQYF.

This clone was recorded a few times. Gene names refer to mouse genes. The CDR3 goes on 1 residue after the read ends, and that part is filled in from the germline J gene. This sequence joins TRBV1 and TRBJ2-7; tentatively, D is TRBD2 (5 bases). CDR3 size: 14 residues. V lost 3 bases to trimming and J lost 0 bases, with 9 bases between them. Germline CDR1 reads NSQYPW; CDR2 reads LRSPGD (reference sequence). This CDR3 reads CTCSAGVSSYEQYF. CDR3 bases read: TGCACCTGCAGTGCTGGGGTTAGCTCCTATGAACAGTAC.